This T cell receptor beta chain originates from a study of Ad26.COV2.S vaccination and SARS-CoV-2 variants. The treatment: some 20 received Ad26.COV2.S at low or high dose, single or two shots; about 5 received placebo; per-sample allocation not given. Specimen acquisition occurred on day 63 following the initial vaccine or placebo injection. Method: immunoSEQ multiplex PCR; TCRdb's copy keeps in-frame clones and lacks some. This table has 400,000 to 450,000 clones, around 93% appearing once. This CDR3 region has 16 residues. Trimming took off 1 base at V and 1 base at J, with 13 bases between the two ends. The germline V gene has CDR1 SNHLY and CDR2 FYNNEI.

This rearrangement joins TRBV2 to TRBJ1-1; tentative D call: TRBD1 (5 bases). The source of this sequence is a person aged 18-65 years who received the Ad26.COV2.S COVID-19 vaccine or a placebo. The sample in question was peripheral blood, obtained in a trial of Ad26.COV2.S vaccine versus placebo. The DNA for the CDR3 is TGTGCCAGCAGTGAAGATAATCCGGGGGGGAACACTGAAGCTTTCTTT. Amino acid sequence: CASSEDNPGGNTEAFF.